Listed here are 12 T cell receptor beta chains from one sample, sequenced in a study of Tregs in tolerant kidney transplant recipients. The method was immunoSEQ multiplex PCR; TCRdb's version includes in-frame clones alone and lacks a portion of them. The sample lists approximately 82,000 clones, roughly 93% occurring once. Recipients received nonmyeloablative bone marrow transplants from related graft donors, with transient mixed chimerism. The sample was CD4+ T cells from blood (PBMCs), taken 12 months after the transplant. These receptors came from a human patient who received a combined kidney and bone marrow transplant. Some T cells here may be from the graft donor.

DNA of the CDR3: TGCGCCAGCAGCCAAGAGGCCAATCAGCCCCAGCATTTT. Protein product: CASSQEANQPQHF. The V call is TRBV4-3, the J call TRBJ1-5; D is unresolved. Germline V gives CDR1 LGHNA, CDR2 YSLEER. The CDR3 totals 13 residues. Trimming removed 0 bases from V and 3 bases from J, with 3 bases in between.

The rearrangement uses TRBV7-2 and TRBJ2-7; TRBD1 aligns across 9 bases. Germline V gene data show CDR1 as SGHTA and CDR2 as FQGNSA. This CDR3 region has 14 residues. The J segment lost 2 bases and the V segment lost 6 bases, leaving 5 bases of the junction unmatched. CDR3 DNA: TGTGCCAGCAGTCCTAGACAGGGGGCCTACGAGCAGTACTTC. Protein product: CASSPRQGAYEQYF.

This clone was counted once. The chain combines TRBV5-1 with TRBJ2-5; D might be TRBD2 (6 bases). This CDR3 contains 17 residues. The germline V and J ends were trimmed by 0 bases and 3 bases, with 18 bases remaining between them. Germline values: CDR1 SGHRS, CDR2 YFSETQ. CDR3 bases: TGCGCCAGCAGCTTGGGGTTCGACGCGGGAAGGGAAGAGACCCAGTACTTC. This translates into CASSLGFDAGREETQYF.

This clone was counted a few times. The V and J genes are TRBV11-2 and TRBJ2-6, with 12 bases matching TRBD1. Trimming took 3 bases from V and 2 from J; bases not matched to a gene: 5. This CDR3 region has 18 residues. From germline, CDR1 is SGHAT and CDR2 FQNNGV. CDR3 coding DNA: TGTGCCAGCAGCTTTATCCGGGACAGGGGGCCTGGGGCCAACGTCCTGACTTTC. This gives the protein CASSFIRDRGPGANVLTF.

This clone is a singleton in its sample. The CDR3 loop is CASSFLARTLEQYF. The CDR3 DNA reads as TGTGCCAGCAGTTTCCTAGCCAGGACTCTCGAGCAGTACTTC. The rearrangement uses TRBV5-6 and TRBJ2-7, with TRBD2 as a possible D gene (5 bases). Germline V CDR1 and CDR2: SGHDT, YYEEEE. The CDR3 contains 14 residues. V lost 5 bases, J lost 6 bases, and 18 bases lay in between.

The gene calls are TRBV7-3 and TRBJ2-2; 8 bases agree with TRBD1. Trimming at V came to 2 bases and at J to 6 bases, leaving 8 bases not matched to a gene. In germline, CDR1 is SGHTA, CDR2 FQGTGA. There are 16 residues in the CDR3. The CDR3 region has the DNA TGTGCCAGCAGCTTACTCCGAGCAGGGGGCTCCGGGGAGCTGTTTTTT. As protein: CASSLLRAGGSGELFF.

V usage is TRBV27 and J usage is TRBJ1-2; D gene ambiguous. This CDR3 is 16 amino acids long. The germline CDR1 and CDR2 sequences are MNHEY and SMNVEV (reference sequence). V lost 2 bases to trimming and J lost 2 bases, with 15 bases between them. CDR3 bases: TGTGCCAGCAGTTTACTTGGAGGTGGGCCGAACTATGGCTACACCTTC. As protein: CASSLLGGGPNYGYTF.

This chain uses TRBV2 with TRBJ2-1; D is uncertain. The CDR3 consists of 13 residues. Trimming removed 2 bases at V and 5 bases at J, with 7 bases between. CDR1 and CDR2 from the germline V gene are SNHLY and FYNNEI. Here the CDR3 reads CASSELRDNEQFF. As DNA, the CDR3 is TGTGCCAGCAGTGAACTCCGGGACAATGAGCAGTTCTTC.

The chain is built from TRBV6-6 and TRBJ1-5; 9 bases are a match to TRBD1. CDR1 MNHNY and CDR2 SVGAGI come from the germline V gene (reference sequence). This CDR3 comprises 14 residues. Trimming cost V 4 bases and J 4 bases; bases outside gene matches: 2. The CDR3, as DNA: TGTGCCAGCAGTTCCGGGACAGGGAATCAGCCCCAGCATTTT. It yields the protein CASSSGTGNQPQHF.

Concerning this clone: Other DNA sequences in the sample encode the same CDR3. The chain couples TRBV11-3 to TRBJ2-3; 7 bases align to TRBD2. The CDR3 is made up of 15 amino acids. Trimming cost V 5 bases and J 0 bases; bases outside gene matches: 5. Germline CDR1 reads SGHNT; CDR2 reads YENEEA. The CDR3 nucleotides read TGTGCCAGCAGCAAGCGGGGAGGGAGCACAGATACGCAGTATTTT. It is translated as CASSKRGGSTDTQYF. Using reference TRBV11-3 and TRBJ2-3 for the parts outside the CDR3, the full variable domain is EAGVVQSPRYKIIEKKQPVAFWCNPISGHNTLYWYLQNLGQGPELLIRYENEEAVDDSQLPKDRFSAERLKGVDSTLKIQPAELGDSAVYLCASSKRGGSTDTQYFGPGTRLTVL.

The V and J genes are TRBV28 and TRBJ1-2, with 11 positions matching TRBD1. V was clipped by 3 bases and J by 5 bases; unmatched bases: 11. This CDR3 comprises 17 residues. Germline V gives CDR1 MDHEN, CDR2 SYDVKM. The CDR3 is CASSFFRGQGVSYGYTF. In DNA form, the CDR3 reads TGTGCCAGCAGTTTTTTTAGGGGACAGGGGGTGAGTTATGGCTACACCTTC.

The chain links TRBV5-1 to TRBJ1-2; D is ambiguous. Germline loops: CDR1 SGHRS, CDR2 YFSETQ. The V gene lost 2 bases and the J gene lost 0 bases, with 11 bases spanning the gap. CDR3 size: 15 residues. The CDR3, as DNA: TGCGCCAGCAGCTTCTTGTCAGTCTCTAACTATGGCTACACCTTC. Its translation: CASSFLSVSNYGYTF.